Detailed here is one TCR beta chain. The antigen this receptor binds is unknown. Base-call qualities are not available, and no considerably larger clone is one nucleotide away. This specimen belongs to a study of identifying expanded T cells in peripheral blood (dated by TCRdb to between 2018 and 2021). Describing the broader study: Separate aliquots of the same genomic DNA pool were sequenced to produce technical replicates, and four replicates were compared in pairs. What the authors observed across the whole study: About 1.1 differentially abundant clones were flagged by the binomial model between technical replicates, whereas about 16 and 19 were flagged over about two weeks and four weeks, respectively. In all healthy donors, the variance in clone template counts between samples taken roughly 14 days apart rose significantly as total template count increased. Both the number of clones called differentially abundant and the false-positive rate were significantly reduced by the beta-binomial model across all healthy-donor time intervals. The authors expected biological variance in healthy repertoires might increase further over much longer intervals such as months to years.

During the collection period, no immune events, such as infections, were documented for the healthy donors. Blood repertoires from healthy donors were used as a training cohort for calibrating time-dependent variance in a beta-binomial model of differential abundance of T-cell clones. There were roughly 10 healthy donors in the training cohort, of whom 3 were female and 7 were male. Donor ages ranged from about 29 to 70 years, with an average of about 44 years. Whole blood from each healthy donor was obtained from a commercial supplier and was collected at three time points 2 to 3 weeks apart. Genomic DNA was extracted from unsorted whole blood for immunosequencing. TCRbeta CDR3 regions were profiled by bias-controlled multiplex PCR amplification of genomic DNA with the immunoSEQ Assay. In the original analysis: The absolute abundance of each unique TCRbeta CDR3 region was quantified after sequences were collapsed and filtered. Two models were used to test differential abundance: a binomial model (Fisher-equivalent) and a beta-binomial model that adds time-dependent variance fitted from healthy donors. Any clone with fewer than 5 combined templates was excluded, and a clone was called differentially abundant if its Benjamini-Hochberg FDR was below 0.01. Beta-binomial variance was modeled as a function of total template count across the two samples using the form v = (b*log(k)+a)^2. TCRdb took this table from immuneACCESS and kept in-frame rearrangements with V and J called. Such tables lack part of the clones; where checked against another copy, unresolved V genes explain under half of the gap, and the rest is unexplained. Clonal size and the V and J genes are those of that table, whereas D and trimming came from the DNA. This sample is represented by more than 75,000 clones; about 86% of them were singletons. The ten top clones hold roughly 5.3% of the sample.

This clonotype was sampled from a person aged 18 to 75 in good health. Material for sequencing was blood.

The CDR3 has the sequence CASSSDSNTEAFF. The sequence in DNA is TGTGCCAGCAGCTCCGACTCGAACACTGAAGCTTTCTTT. The rearranged chain carries TRBV5-8 and TRBJ1-1; no D gene is confidently identified. The V and J ends are trimmed by 3 bases and 1 base, leaving 7 bases between them. From the cysteine through the phenylalanine, the CDR3 covers 13 amino acids. Only the CDR3 DNA is retained, 39 bases long and in frame from the first base. Via the germline V gene, CDR1 is SGHTS and CDR2 YDEGEE.